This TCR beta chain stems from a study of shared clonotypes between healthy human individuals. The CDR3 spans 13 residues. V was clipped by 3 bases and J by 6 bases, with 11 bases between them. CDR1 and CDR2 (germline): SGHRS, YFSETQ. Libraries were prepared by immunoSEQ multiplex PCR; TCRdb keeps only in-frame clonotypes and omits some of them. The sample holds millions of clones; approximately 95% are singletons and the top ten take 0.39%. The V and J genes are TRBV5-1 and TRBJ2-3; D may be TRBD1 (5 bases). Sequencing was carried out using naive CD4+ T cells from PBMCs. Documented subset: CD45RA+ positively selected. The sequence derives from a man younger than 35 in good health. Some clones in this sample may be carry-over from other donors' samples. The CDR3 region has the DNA TGCGCCAGCAGCTCGGTCCCAGGGGATACGCAGTATTTT. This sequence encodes CASSSVPGDTQYF.